Here is one TCR beta chain with its context. Only in-frame clones appear in the TCRdb table, and some are missing; sequencing was by immunoSEQ multiplex PCR. The table has 250,000 or so clones, around nine tenths seen once. This entry comes from a study of blood T cell repertoires in COVID-19. About the study: COVID-19 samples from acute and convalescent phases originated in the United States, Italy and Spain.

V dropped 2 bases and J dropped 2 bases, with 13 bases sitting between them. The CDR3 is 15 residues long. CDR1 and CDR2 from the germline V gene are KGHSH and LQKENI. The receptor comes from an older woman with acute or convalescent COVID-19. V usage is TRBV18 and J usage is TRBJ2-7, with D possibly TRBD1 on 5 matching bases. What was sequenced was peripheral blood. CDR3 coding DNA: TGTGCCAGCTCACCATCCTTGACAGAGGCCTACGAGCAGTACTTC. Protein product: CASSPSLTEAYEQYF. Filled out from reference TRBV18 and TRBJ2-7, the complete variable domain reads NAGVMQNPRHLVRRRGQEARLRCSPMKGHSHVYWYRQLPEEGLKFMVYLQKENIIDESGMPKERFSAEFPKEGPSILRIQQVVRGDSAAYFCASSPSLTEAYEQYFGPGTRLTVT.